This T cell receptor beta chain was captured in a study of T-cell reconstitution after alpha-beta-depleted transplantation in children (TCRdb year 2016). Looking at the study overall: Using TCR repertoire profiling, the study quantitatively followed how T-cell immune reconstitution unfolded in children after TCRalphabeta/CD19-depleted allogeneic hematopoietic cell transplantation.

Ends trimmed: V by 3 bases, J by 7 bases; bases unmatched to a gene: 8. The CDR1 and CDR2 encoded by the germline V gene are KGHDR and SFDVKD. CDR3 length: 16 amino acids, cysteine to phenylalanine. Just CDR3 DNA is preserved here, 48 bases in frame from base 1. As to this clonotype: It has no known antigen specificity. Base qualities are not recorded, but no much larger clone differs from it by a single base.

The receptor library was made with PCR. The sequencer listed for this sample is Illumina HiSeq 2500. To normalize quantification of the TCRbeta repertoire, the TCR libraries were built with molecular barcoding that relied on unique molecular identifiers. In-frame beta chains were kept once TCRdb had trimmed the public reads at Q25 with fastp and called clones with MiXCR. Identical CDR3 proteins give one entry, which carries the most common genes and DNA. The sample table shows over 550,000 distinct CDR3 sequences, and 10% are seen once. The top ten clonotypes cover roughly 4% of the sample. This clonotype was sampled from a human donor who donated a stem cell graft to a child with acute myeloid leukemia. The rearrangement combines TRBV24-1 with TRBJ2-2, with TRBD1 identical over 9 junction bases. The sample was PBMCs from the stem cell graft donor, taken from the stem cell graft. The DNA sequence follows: TGTGCCACCAGTGATCCGGGACAGGGTTCTGTCGGGGAGCTGTTTTTT. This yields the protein CATSDPGQGSVGELFF.